This T cell receptor beta chain was sequenced in a study of patients and donors after allogeneic stem cell transplantation (TCRdb year 2020). Concerning this clonotype: Its antigen is currently not known. No base quality values were provided; no much bigger clone lies one nucleotide off.

The CDR3, cysteine through phenylalanine, is 14 amino acids long. Kept here is only the CDR3 DNA, which spans 42 bases and is read in frame from base 1. V loses 5 bases, J loses 12 bases, and the germline ends lie 23 bases apart. Taken from the germline V gene (reference sequence), the CDR1 and CDR2 loops are DFQATT and SNEGSKA. Library preparation was by RT-PCR. Sequencing relied on a NextSeq 550. The public reads were quality trimmed at Q25 with fastp and then assembled into clones with MiXCR by TCRdb, keeping productive beta chains. Rows with one shared CDR3 protein collapse into an entry with the most common genes and DNA. The sample table contains around 240,000 distinct CDR3 sequences; only one count was recorded for roughly an eighth of them. The ten largest account for 9.5% to 13% of the sample.

The sequencing sample was made of blood, either unsorted or a sorted T cell fraction (not recorded which). The source of this sequence is a human donor who was either an allogeneic HSCT recipient or a stem cell or donor lymphocyte infusion donor (not recorded which). It is not recorded whose cells these are; they may come from a transplant donor. The chain was built from TRBV20-1 and TRBJ2-1; a tentative D match to TRBD2 spans 5 bases. CDR3 loop: CSASTHLTGVGQFF. The DNA sequence is given as TGCAGTGCTTCTACCCACCTGACCGGGGTGGGGCAGTTCTTC.